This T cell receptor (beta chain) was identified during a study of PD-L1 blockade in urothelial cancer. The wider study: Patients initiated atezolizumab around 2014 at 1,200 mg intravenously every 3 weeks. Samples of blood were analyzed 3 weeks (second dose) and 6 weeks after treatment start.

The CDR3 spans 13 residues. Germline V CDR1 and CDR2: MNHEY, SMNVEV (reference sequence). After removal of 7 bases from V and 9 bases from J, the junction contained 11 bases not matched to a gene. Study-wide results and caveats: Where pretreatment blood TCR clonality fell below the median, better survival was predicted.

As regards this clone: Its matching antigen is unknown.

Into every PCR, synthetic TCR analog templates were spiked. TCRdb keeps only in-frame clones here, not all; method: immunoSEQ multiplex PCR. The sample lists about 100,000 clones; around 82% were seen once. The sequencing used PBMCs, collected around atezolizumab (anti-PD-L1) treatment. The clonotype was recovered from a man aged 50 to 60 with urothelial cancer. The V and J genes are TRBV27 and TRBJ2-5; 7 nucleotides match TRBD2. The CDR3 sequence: CASTASGSGAQYF. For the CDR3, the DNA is TGTGCCAGCACGGCTAGCGGCTCGGGGGCCCAGTACTTC.